A selection of T cell receptor beta chains follows, all from one sample in a study of T-cell reconstitution after alpha-beta-depleted transplantation in children. TCRdb recomputed calls from the PCR reads with MiXCR, one row per CDR3 protein. Found here are about 440,000 distinct CDR3 sequences, over 40% of them singletons; the top ten hold under 30%. The specimen comprised PBMCs, sampled before TCRalphabeta/CD19-depleted stem cell transplant. These receptors originate from a girl aged 2 to 10 with aplastic anemia, due to receive a stem cell transplant. Both conserved end residues are part of each CDR3. Each record gives: J gene, D gene, clone size, V gene, CDR3 DNA, CDR3 protein. A D gene is named only where the DNA matches it firmly. Size is omitted from some rows. Given values are once, few, many or a class for expanded clones.

j_gene: TRBJ2-1; d_gene: TRBD2; abundance: -; v_gene: TRBV20-1; CDR3nt: TGCAGTCTTACGGGGGGGCGAAAAAATGAGCAGTTCTTC; CDR3aa: CSLTGGRKNEQFF
j_gene: TRBJ2-2; d_gene: -; abundance: -; v_gene: TRBV28; CDR3nt: TGTGCCAGCGGGTTCTCGCAGGGCACCGGGGAGCTGTTTTTT; CDR3aa: CASGFSQGTGELFF
j_gene: TRBJ2-7; d_gene: -; abundance: many; v_gene: TRBV5-1; CDR3nt: TGCGCCAGCAGCTTGGATACAGGGAAAAGCTACGAGCAGTACTTC; CDR3aa: CASSLDTGKSYEQYF
j_gene: TRBJ2-6; d_gene: -; abundance: -; v_gene: TRBV15; CDR3nt: TGTGCCACCAGCAGAGAACCCCAGGGGCTGGGTTCCGGGGCCAACGTCCTGACTTTC; CDR3aa: CATSREPQGLGSGANVLTF
j_gene: TRBJ2-5; d_gene: -; abundance: many; v_gene: TRBV2; CDR3nt: TGTGCCAGCAGTAGGGGAAGAACGCAAGAGACCCAGTACTTC; CDR3aa: CASSRGRTQETQYF
j_gene: TRBJ2-7; d_gene: -; abundance: -; v_gene: TRBV29-1; CDR3nt: TGCAGCGTTGGAGTCACCTACGAGCAGTACTTC; CDR3aa: CSVGVTYEQYF
j_gene: TRBJ1-6; d_gene: -; abundance: -; v_gene: TRBV20-1; CDR3nt: TGCAGTGCTCGGTCAGAGGCCTCACCCCTCCACTTT; CDR3aa: CSARSEASPLHF
j_gene: TRBJ2-7; d_gene: -; abundance: -; v_gene: TRBV7-2; CDR3nt: TGTGCCAGCAGCTTATGGGGTTCCCCGGGGCAGTACTTC; CDR3aa: CASSLWGSPGQYF
j_gene: TRBJ2-5; d_gene: -; abundance: few; v_gene: TRBV20-1; CDR3nt: TGCAGTGCTAGGGGGCACGAGGTGAGAGAGACCCAGTACTTC; CDR3aa: CSARGHEVRETQYF
j_gene: TRBJ2-1; d_gene: -; abundance: few; v_gene: TRBV7-2; CDR3nt: TGTGCCAGCAGCCAGCCGAGATCTGAGCAGTTCTTC; CDR3aa: CASSQPRSEQFF
j_gene: TRBJ2-7; d_gene: -; abundance: -; v_gene: TRBV7-2; CDR3nt: TGTGCCAGCAGCTTCCGGGACTCCTACGAGCAGTACTTC; CDR3aa: CASSFRDSYEQYF
j_gene: TRBJ1-3; d_gene: -; abundance: once; v_gene: TRBV14; CDR3nt: TGTGCCAGCAGCCGACAGATTTCTTCTGGAAACACCATATATTTT; CDR3aa: CASSRQISSGNTIYF
j_gene: TRBJ2-5; d_gene: -; abundance: -; v_gene: TRBV7-2; CDR3nt: TGTGCCAGCAGCCAAACCGGGAAACAGACCCAGTACTTC; CDR3aa: CASSQTGKQTQYF